There are many counts of the clone carrying this T cell receptor beta chain. Germline-derived CDR1 and CDR2 are DFQATT and SNEGSKA (reference sequence). The CDR3 loop spans 13 amino acids. The V end was cut by 4 bases, the J end by 7 bases, with 16 bases between. Authors of the study amplified TCR beta CDR3 regions from RNA transcripts. The TCR CDR3 first-round RT-PCR relied on the HTBI primer set. TCRdb independently ran MiXCR on the multiplex PCR reads; one entry per CDR3 protein. The table shows roughly 500,000 distinct CDR3 sequences, with 11% to 15% occurring only once. This sample stems from a study of T cells in Graves' hyperthyroidism and ophthalmopathy.

Source material: blood. The sequence came from a woman aged 25 to 39 with Graves' hyperthyroidism that later progressed to Graves' ophthalmopathy. V and J are TRBV20-1 and TRBJ2-5, with D perhaps TRBD2 (6 bases). CDR3 region: CSAMGGDVGTQYF. In nucleotides, the CDR3 is TGCAGTGCTATGGGAGGCGACGTGGGGACCCAGTACTTC.